These 30 T cell receptor beta chains were sequenced from one sample in a study of T-cell memory formation after mild COVID-19. MiXCR, applied by TCRdb to the 5' RACE reads, yields one record per CDR3 protein. The profile shows about 260,000 distinct CDR3 sequences, 7% to 10% of them singletons. The sample comprised PBMCs or a T cell subset sorted from them (not recorded which). Receptors originate from a young man who had mild COVID-19 (a few samples of this study predate the infection). Cell type and time point are not known.

In its sample, this clonotype was seen many times. The chain is built from TRBV4-1 and TRBJ1-1; maybe TRBD1 (6 bases). In germline, CDR1 is MGHRA, CDR2 YSYEKL. The CDR3 is 15 residues long. The V end lost 0 bases, the J end lost 4 bases, and 12 bases lay between the germline ends. CDR3 nucleotide sequence: TGCGCCAGCAGCCAAGATAGGGGGGCGAGCACTGAAGCTTTCTTT. Translation gives CASSQDRGASTEAFF.

This clonotype has just a few counts. V is TRBV20-1 and J is TRBJ1-1; 12 nucleotides match TRBD1. The CDR3 loop spans 14 amino acids. Germline loops: CDR1 DFQATT, CDR2 SNEGSKA (reference sequence). The chain's CDR3 is CRAGTGGMNTEAFF. The CDR3 bases are TGCAGAGCCGGGACAGGGGGCATGAACACTGAAGCTTTCTTT.

V gene TRBV4-1 combines with J gene TRBJ2-1; TRBD1 matches 11 bases. Germline lookup yields CDR1 MGHRA and CDR2 YSYEKL. The CDR3 is 16 residues long. Losses at the gene ends were 4 bases for V and 6 bases for J; bases not matched to a gene: 8. CDR3 region: CASSRKGQGAINEQFF. In nucleotides, the CDR3 is TGCGCCAGCAGCCGGAAAGGACAGGGGGCTATCAATGAGCAGTTCTTC.

This clonotype was counted many times. The chain uses TRBV6-5 and TRBJ2-7, with D tentatively TRBD1 or TRBD2 (5 bases each). Per germline, CDR1 MNHEY and CDR2 SVGAGI. The CDR3 loop spans 14 amino acids. Trimming took 10 bases from V and 5 from J, leaving 21 bases between them. CDR3 residues: CANNDPDGTHEQYV. In DNA, the CDR3 is TGTGCCAATAACGACCCGGACGGGACCCACGAGCAGTACGTC.

This sequence joins TRBV20-1 and TRBJ2-3, with 10 bases identical to TRBD2. Germline V CDR1 and CDR2: DFQATT, SNEGSKA (reference sequence). The CDR3 contains 13 residues. CDR3 DNA: TGCAGCATAGCGGGGGGAAGCACAGATACGCAGTATTTT. Translating gives CSIAGGSTDTQYF.

The chain uses TRBV7-2 and TRBJ1-2, with 7 positions matching TRBD1. Germline V gives CDR1 SGHTA, CDR2 FQGNSA. V lost 5 bases, J lost 0 bases, and 9 bases stayed unmatched. The CDR3 runs 16 residues. The CDR3 DNA is TGTGCCAGCAGCCTACAGGGGACGATTACTAACTATGGCTACACCTTC. Translated, it gives CASSLQGTITNYGYTF.

This clonotype has more than one count but fewer than ten. The chain carries TRBV27 and TRBJ2-2, with 8 bases identical to TRBD1. CDR1 and CDR2 (germline): MNHEY, SMNVEV (reference sequence). V lost 6 bases and J lost 3; bases outside the gene matches: 9. CDR3 length: 16 residues. CDR3 protein: CASRQTGTGYTGELFF. The DNA for the CDR3 is TGTGCCAGCAGACAAACCGGGACAGGATACACCGGGGAGCTGTTTTTT.

The chain couples TRBV9 to TRBJ1-1, with 8 bases aligning to TRBD1. CDR3 length equals 17 residues. After removal of 1 base from V and 3 bases from J, the junction contained 11 bases not matched to a gene. Germline assignment: CDR1 SGDLS and CDR2 YYNGEE. In DNA, the CDR3 is TGTGCCAGCAGCGTATCAGGGGGCAATCCCGGTGACACTGAAGCTTTCTTT. Protein product: CASSVSGGNPGDTEAFF.

The rearrangement joins TRBV7-8 to TRBJ2-3; D uncertain. The CDR3 has 16 amino acids. V dropped 5 bases and J dropped 4 bases, with 19 bases sitting between them. Germline assignment: CDR1 SGHVS and CDR2 FQNEAQ. CDR3 nucleotides: TGTGCCAGCAGCAACCCCCCGGGCTCACGGGCAGATACGCAGTATTTT. Translating gives CASSNPPGSRADTQYF.

In this sample, this clonotype turned up many times. The genes are TRBV7-8 and TRBJ2-2; D unclear. Germline lookup yields CDR1 SGHVS and CDR2 FQNEAQ. V was trimmed by 1 base and J by 1 base, leaving 7 bases between them. The CDR3 length is 15 residues. The CDR3 loop reads CASSLEVLNTGELFF. CDR3 in DNA: TGTGCCAGCAGCTTAGAGGTTCTGAACACCGGGGAGCTGTTTTTT.

This clonotype showed up many times. The J gene is TRBJ2-1, the V gene TRBV7-3, with 8 bases matching TRBD2. Germline V lookup: CDR1 SGHTA, CDR2 FQGTGA. J lost 10 bases, V lost 5 bases, and 7 bases had no gene match. The CDR3 sequence is 13 residues long. CDR3 in DNA: TGTGCCAGCAGCCGGGGACTAGTAGGCGAGCAGTTCTTC. Residues: CASSRGLVGEQFF.

This clonotype has only a few counts. The rearrangement joins TRBV2 to TRBJ2-4; D unresolved. Germline V CDR1 and CDR2: SNHLY, FYNNEI. The length of the CDR3 is 14 residues. V gave up 7 bases and J gave up 3 bases, with 13 bases separating them. CDR3 in amino acids: CASNSQDGKNIQYF. As DNA, the CDR3 is TGTGCCAGCAATTCCCAGGACGGCAAAAACATTCAGTACTTC.

This clonotype was recorded many times. The V call is TRBV5-6, the J call TRBJ2-7; either TRBD1 or TRBD2 may fit D (5 bases each). The V end was cut by 0 bases, the J end by 6 bases, with 10 bases between. Germline V lookup: CDR1 SGHDT, CDR2 YYEEEE. The CDR3 sequence is 13 residues long. The CDR3 reads CASSLAGPSEQYV. Written as DNA, the CDR3 is TGTGCCAGCAGCTTGGCGGGGCCGAGCGAGCAGTACGTC.

The chain is built from TRBV15 and TRBJ2-1; TRBD2 agrees at 13 bases. The ends lost 2 bases at V and 6 bases at J; junction bases unmatched: 1. The CDR3 has 15 residues. Germline CDR1 is LNHNV and CDR2 is YYDKDF (reference sequence). The CDR3 spells CATSRRTSGSNEQFF. CDR3 nucleotide sequence: TGTGCCACCAGCAGACGGACTAGCGGGAGCAATGAGCAGTTCTTC.

The CDR3 coding sequence is TGTGCCAGCAGTTACTCGACGACCGGGGGCGGGAAACAGTACTTC. It codes for CASSYSTTGGGKQYF. The V and J genes are TRBV6-5 and TRBJ2-7; D may correspond to TRBD1 or TRBD2 (6 bases each). The CDR3 sequence is 15 residues long. Germline assignment: CDR1 MNHEY and CDR2 SVGAGI. The V and J ends lost 0 bases and 10 bases respectively, with 19 bases between them.

DNA of the CDR3: TGCGCCAGCAGTGAGTCGGGGTGGAGGGAGACCCAGTACTTC. It yields the protein CASSESGWRETQYF. The chain couples TRBV10-2 to TRBJ2-5, with D perhaps matching TRBD2 (5 bases). Per the germline V gene, CDR1 is WSHSY and CDR2 is SAAADI. V lost 0 bases, J lost 5 bases, and 10 bases lay in between. The CDR3 extends over 14 amino acids.

The chain recombines TRBV6-2 or TRBV6-3 with TRBJ1-2; a possible D gene is TRBD1 (5 bases). The CDR3 has 14 residues. Germline CDR1 is MNHEY and CDR2 is SVGEGT. Trimming took off 5 bases at V and 4 bases at J, with 14 bases between the two ends. The chain's CDR3 is CASSQTGRSYGYTF. CDR3 nucleotides: TGTGCCAGCAGTCAGACGGGACGTTCCTATGGCTACACCTTC.

This clonotype was picked up a small number of times. The chain combines TRBV7-8 with TRBJ2-1, with TRBD2 matching over 7 bases. CDR1 is SGHVS and CDR2 is FQNEAQ in the germline V gene. This CDR3 is 15 amino acids long. V was pared by 2 bases and J by 7 bases, with 8 bases of the junction left unmatched. The CDR3 here is CASSLLGGTKNEQFF. The DNA of the CDR3 is TGTGCCAGCAGCTTATTGGGGGGGACGAAGAATGAGCAGTTCTTC.

The rearrangement links TRBV18 to TRBJ1-5; 7 bases fit TRBD1. The CDR3 spans 16 residues. Looked up from germline, CDR1 is KGHSH and CDR2 is LQKENI. After removal of 4 bases from V and 0 bases from J, the junction contained 6 bases not matched to a gene. CDR3 protein: CASSLSGTVSNQPQHF. CDR3 sequence (DNA): TGTGCCAGCTCACTTTCCGGGACAGTTAGCAATCAGCCCCAGCATTTT.

The rearrangement joins TRBV6-1 to TRBJ2-3; TRBD2 is a possible D gene (5 bases). The length of the CDR3 is 16 residues. Germline CDR1 and CDR2: MNHNS and SASEGT. V dropped 5 bases and J dropped 6 bases, with 21 bases sitting between them. The CDR3 bases are TGTGCCAGCAGTCCCCCCCCGGCCCGGGGAGTCGATACGCAGTATTTT. Translating it yields CASSPPPARGVDTQYF.

This clonotype was seen a few times. The rearrangement links TRBV25-1 to TRBJ2-3, with a weak D call TRBD2 (7 bases). Trimming shortened V by 8 bases and J by 4 bases, and 22 bases separated the two germline ends. The CDR3 consists of 16 residues. Germline CDR1 and CDR2: MGHDK and SYGVNS. As DNA, the CDR3 is TGTGCCAGCCATGGGAGGGTGGGGGCAGGCGCAGATACGCAGTATTTT. Residues: CASHGRVGAGADTQYF.

This clonotype has only a few counts. V gene TRBV25-1 combines with J gene TRBJ2-7, with a weak D call TRBD2 (5 bases). Germline lookup yields CDR1 MGHDK and CDR2 SYGVNS. The V end was cut by 6 bases, the J end by 1 base, with 22 bases between. CDR3 length: 17 amino acids. In DNA form, the CDR3 reads TGTGCCAGCAGCCCAATGTCGGGGAATAGGTTTTCCTACGAGCAGTACTTC. The encoded protein is CASSPMSGNRFSYEQYF.

This clonotype appeared once. J is TRBJ2-7 and V is TRBV6-2 or TRBV6-3; 7 nucleotides align to TRBD1. This CDR3 is built from 16 residues. With V trimmed by 7 bases and J by 2 bases, 14 bases remained unmatched. CDR1 is MNHEY and CDR2 is SVGEGT in the germline V gene. The CDR3 DNA reads TGTGCCAGCACCCTTAACCACAGGGGTATCACCTACGAGCAGTACTTC. Protein: CASTLNHRGITYEQYF.

The chain carries TRBV20-1 and TRBJ1-2, with D unclear. The CDR3 is made up of 12 amino acids. Germline V CDR1 and CDR2: DFQATT, SNEGSKA (reference sequence). V lost 3 bases and J 4 bases, leaving 9 bases between the germline ends. CDR3 sequence: CSASRGSYGYTF. The CDR3 nucleotides are TGCAGTGCTAGCCGAGGGAGCTATGGCTACACCTTC.

This clonotype was recorded a few times. The chain couples TRBV14 to TRBJ1-5; TRBD1 might be the D (5 bases). V dropped 4 bases and J dropped 1 base, with 14 bases sitting between them. The germline gives CDR1 SGHDN, CDR2 FVKESK. The CDR3 loop spans 16 amino acids. CDR3 sequence: CASSPDLGESNQPQHF. The CDR3 nucleotides read TGTGCCAGCAGCCCAGATCTGGGGGAAAGCAATCAGCCCCAGCATTTT.

This clonotype has a handful of counts. The V gene is TRBV30, the J gene TRBJ1-5, with D uncertain. The CDR3 is made up of 18 amino acids. V was clipped by 0 bases and J by 6 bases, with 24 bases between them. The germline gives CDR1 GTSNPN, CDR2 SVGIG (reference sequence). Here the CDR3 reads CAWSVLAPVERAAQPQHF. CDR3 coding DNA: TGTGCCTGGAGTGTATTGGCTCCGGTCGAGAGGGCAGCTCAGCCCCAGCATTTT. The full variable domain, completed using reference TRBV30 and TRBJ1-5, is SQTIHQWPATLVQPVGSPLSLECTVEGTSNPNLYWYRQAAGRGLQLLFYSVGIGQISSEVPQNLSASRPQDRQFILSSKKLLLSDSGFYLCAWSVLAPVERAAQPQHFGDGTRLSIL.

V usage is TRBV7-8 and J usage is TRBJ1-6; D may be TRBD1 (5 bases). Germline V gene lookup returns CDR1 SGHVS and CDR2 FQNEAQ. The CDR3 contains 16 residues. Trimming shortened V by 4 bases and J by 10 bases, and 20 bases separated the two germline ends. CDR3 bases: TGTGCCAGCAGCTCACTGGAGGGCTGGGGGAGCTCACCCCTCCACTTT. This translates into CASSSLEGWGSSPLHF.

Ten or more counts support this clonotype. CDR3 nucleotides: TGTGCCAGCAGCTTACCATTAGGGCTAAACATTCAGTACTTC. The encoded protein is CASSLPLGLNIQYF. The gene calls are TRBV11-2 and TRBJ2-4; no clear D gene. With 2 bases removed from V and 6 bases from J, the gap between germline ends came to 11 bases. Germline CDR1 is SGHAT and CDR2 is FQNNGV. This CDR3 is built from 14 residues.

The genes are TRBV10-2 and TRBJ2-1, with a tentative D call TRBD2 (5 bases). This CDR3 comprises 14 residues. V was pared by 3 bases and J by 8 bases, with 14 bases between. Germline CDR1 reads WSHSY; CDR2 reads SAAADI. CDR3 amino acids: CASSDRTSGHEQFF. CDR3 coding DNA: TGCGCCAGCAGTGATAGGACGAGCGGCCATGAGCAGTTCTTC.

The chain combines TRBV12-3 or TRBV12-4 with TRBJ1-5; possibly TRBD1 for D (5 bases). Between the trimmed V and J ends, which lost 6 bases and 5 bases, there was a span of 20 bases. The CDR3 length is 16 residues. The CDR3 DNA follows: TGTGCCAGCAGACCAGGCGGGTCAATGGGGGATCAGCCCCAGCATTTT. This gives the protein CASRPGGSMGDQPQHF.